The clone carrying this T cell receptor beta chain has a handful of counts. Its antigen is currently unknown. The sample is drawn from a study of regulatory T cells in long-lasting Graves disease. Both iRepertoire HTBI primers and Arm-PCR of CDR3 regions were used to build the TCR beta libraries. TCRdb passed the multiplex PCR reads through MiXCR, listing each CDR3 protein once. The sample has about 430,000 distinct CDR3 sequences; 21% are singletons. Time point in this sample: persistent/refractory GD, antithyroid drugs over 5 years with positive TRAb. With RNA extracted from PBMCs as input, the TCR library was made. The length of the CDR3 is 16 residues. Germline V gene data show CDR1 as DFQATT and CDR2 as SNEGSKA (reference sequence). Trimming took 6 bases from V and 5 from J, leaving 25 bases between them. Study-wide results and limits: Persistent disease showed a preference for TRBV28, TRBJ1-2 and TRBJ2-5.

The sequencing here drew on peripheral blood mononuclear cells (PBMCs), taken when the disease was refractory, from a patient treated with antithyroid drugs. This clonotype originated in a female donor with Graves disease. V and J are TRBV20-1 and TRBJ1-1, with a tentative D call TRBD1 (5 bases). CDR3 protein: CSALAESGLLRTEAFF. In DNA form, the CDR3 reads TGCAGTGCCCTAGCTGAGTCAGGGTTGCTACGGACTGAAGCTTTCTTT.